This T cell receptor (beta chain) was sequenced during a study of tumor-infiltrating lymphocytes in primary liver carcinoma. The sample holds many counts of this clonotype. No antigen is known for it. The study co-extracted DNA and RNA from about 19-30 mg of unsorted bulk tissue. Chronic HBV infection, untreated so far, was present in the patients. General study results and limits: Researchers report that only about 7-25% of top clones turned up in all five tumor regions. The overlap of tumor-adjacent and tumor-blood pairs was smaller than that of tumor region pairs.

CDR3 length equals 15 residues. J was trimmed by 5 bases and V by 4 bases; bases with no gene match: 1. The germline CDR1 and CDR2 sequences are MNHEY and SVGEGT. The input was around 530 ng total RNA; TCR beta cDNA was made from it with a constant-region primer. Libraries for TCR beta were built through three nested multiplex PCR rounds, which together made up a slightly modified ARM-PCR procedure. TRBV1-TRBV30 forward primers and a C-beta reverse primer were used in the first two PCR rounds, which each ran for approximately 9 cycles. TCRdb independently ran MiXCR on the multiplex PCR reads; one entry per CDR3 protein. Among more than 90,000 distinct CDR3 sequences listed, around 73% were seen once.

The genes are TRBV6-2 or TRBV6-3 and TRBJ2-2, with TRBD2 matching over 13 bases. Material for sequencing was liver tumor tissue from sampling region 2. Subset of the sample: tumor region T2, inferior pole. The receptor was isolated from a woman aged 55-70 years with primary liver carcinoma and hepatitis B virus infection. The CDR3 nucleotides are TGTGCCAGCAGTTCGACTAGCGGGGGGACCGGGGAGCTGTTTTTT. It yields the protein CASSSTSGGTGELFF.